Following are 21 T cell receptor beta chains from one sample sequenced in a study of CD8 T cells in ankylosing spondylitis. Findings and limits, study-wide: The study identified a TCR beta motif of under ten highly homologous variants that appeared characteristic of ankylosing spondylitis blood.

These receptors have no known antigen. TCRdb analysed the 5' RACE reads with MiXCR anew, one entry per CDR3 protein. The data hold about 330,000 distinct CDR3 sequences, with 6.5% to 10% observed a single time. Sequencing input: blood, either unsorted or a sorted T cell fraction (not recorded which). The receptors were sampled from a male donor with ankylosing spondylitis.

This clonotype occurred many times. This sequence joins TRBV24-1 and TRBJ2-2; TRBD2 matches 7 bases. V shed 4 bases, J shed 3 bases, and the junction held 4 bases outside the gene matches. The V gene's germline CDR1 is KGHDR and CDR2 SFDVKD. This CDR3 comprises 15 residues. The CDR3 reads CATSESGVDTGELFF. The CDR3 region has the DNA TGTGCCACCAGTGAAAGCGGGGTCGACACCGGGGAGCTGTTTTTT.

This chain links TRBV12-3 or TRBV12-4 with TRBJ1-6; tentatively, D is TRBD1 (6 bases). V lost 8 bases, J lost 11 bases, and 13 bases lay in between. This CDR3 is 12 amino acids long. CDR3 in DNA: TGTGCCAGCTCTGGGGGGGCTCCACCCCTCCACTTT. Encoded protein: CASSGGAPPLHF.

This clonotype was recorded many times. This chain connects TRBV28 to TRBJ1-5; 7 positions agree with TRBD1. Looked up from germline, CDR1 is MDHEN and CDR2 is SYDVKM. The CDR3 is 15 amino acids. The trim removed 6 bases at V and 4 bases at J, leaving 9 bases unmatched. The CDR3 nucleotides read TGTGCCAGCAGCCAAGACAGGGTCGGGAATCAGCCCCAGCATTTT. It is translated as CASSQDRVGNQPQHF.

This clonotype occurred many times. The chain employs TRBV10-3 and TRBJ2-1; 14 bases line up with TRBD2. Germline CDR1 reads ENHRY; CDR2 reads SYGVKD. V dropped 6 bases and J dropped 4; count of bases not matched to a gene: 11. The CDR3 contains 18 residues. The CDR3 bases are TGTGCCATCAGCTCCGGGACTAGCGGGAGTGGGGGATACAATGAGCAGTTCTTC. As protein: CAISSGTSGSGGYNEQFF.

The V gene is TRBV11-2, the J gene TRBJ2-7; 7 bases agree with TRBD2. The CDR3 is 15 residues long. The germline V gene encodes CDR1 SGHAT and CDR2 FQNNGV. V lost 3 bases, J lost 5 bases, and 10 bases stayed unmatched. In DNA form, the CDR3 reads TGTGCCAGCAGCTTGGTCGGGGGGAGTTATGACGAGCAGTACTTC. It is translated as CASSLVGGSYDEQYF.

In this sample, this clonotype turned up a few times. The chain employs TRBV5-1 and TRBJ2-7; D may be TRBD1 (6 bases). The V gene's germline CDR1 is SGHRS and CDR2 YFSETQ. The CDR3 has 14 amino acids. Trimming removed 4 bases at V and 5 bases at J, with 16 bases between. As DNA, the CDR3 is TGCGCCAGCAGCCCCCTGAGGGGGAGCCACGAGCAGTACTTC. Protein: CASSPLRGSHEQYF.

The table lists this clonotype with a few counts. The chain employs TRBV12-3 or TRBV12-4 and TRBJ1-2; 9 nucleotides agree with TRBD1. The V segment lost 5 bases and the J segment 1 base; nucleotides outside the gene matches: 8. The CDR3 has 16 residues. CDR3 coding DNA: TGTGCCAGCAGTGATACAGGGGGCACCTTTAACTATGGCTACACCTTC. The encoded protein is CASSDTGGTFNYGYTF.

This clonotype was seen many times. The chain links TRBV12-3 or TRBV12-4 to TRBJ2-7; 7 bases fit TRBD1. V lost 4 bases and J lost 3; bases outside the gene matches: 9. The CDR3 is 15 residues long. CDR3 residues: CASSSFRDSLYEQYF. The CDR3 DNA reads as TGTGCCAGCAGTTCCTTCCGGGACAGCCTCTACGAGCAGTACTTC.

V usage is TRBV7-9 and J usage is TRBJ1-5; 7 bases fit TRBD1. V was clipped by 4 bases and J by 4 bases; unmatched bases: 13. CDR1 is SEHNR, CDR2 FQNEAQ, per germline (reference sequence). CDR3 length equals 17 residues. CDR3 residues: CASSYGTRQGGNQPQHF. The CDR3 DNA reads TGTGCCAGCAGCTACGGAACGAGACAGGGCGGAAATCAGCCCCAGCATTTT. Complete variable domain (other parts from reference TRBV7-9 and TRBJ1-5): DTGVSQNPRHKITKRGQNVTFRCDPISEHNRLYWYRQTLGQGPEFLTYFQNEAQLEKSRLLSDRFSAERPKGSFSTLEIQRTEQGDSAMYLCASSYGTRQGGNQPQHFGDGTRLSIL.

This clonotype was recorded at least ten times. V usage is TRBV9 and J usage is TRBJ1-1, with D unclear. Deletions cut 2 bases from V and 7 bases from J, with 15 bases between. This CDR3 has 14 residues. Germline V gene data show CDR1 as SGDLS and CDR2 as YYNGEE. CDR3 region: CASSVSSGSSEAFF. In DNA, the CDR3 is TGTGCCAGCAGCGTCAGCTCGGGGTCAAGTGAAGCTTTCTTT. The variable domain in full, with the rest retrieved from reference TRBV9 and TRBJ1-1, is DSGVTQTPKHLITATGQRVTLRCSPRSGDLSVYWYQQSLDQGLQFLIQYYNGEERAKGNILERFSAQQFPDLHSELNLSSLELGDSALYFCASSVSSGSSEAFFGQGTRLTVV.

This clonotype was counted at least ten times. The CDR3 DNA follows: TGTGCCAGCACCCGGGACAGGGGGATCTACGAGCAGTACTTC. Protein: CASTRDRGIYEQYF. The chain uses TRBV2 and TRBJ2-7; 11 bases match TRBD1. From germline, CDR1 is SNHLY and CDR2 FYNNEI. The CDR3 loop spans 14 amino acids. The V gene end was trimmed by 7 bases and the J gene end by 3 bases; junction bases not matched to a gene: 5.

This clonotype was counted between two and nine times. The rearrangement uses TRBV6-6 and TRBJ2-7, with D possibly matching TRBD1 (5 bases). V was cut by 8 bases and J by 3 bases, with 14 bases left in between. The germline V gene encodes CDR1 MNHNY and CDR2 SVGAGI (reference sequence). This CDR3 contains 13 residues. CDR3 amino acids: CASSQQVFYEQYF. As DNA, the CDR3 is TGTGCCAGCTCCCAACAGGTTTTCTACGAGCAGTACTTC.

This clonotype was counted many times. The chain links TRBV6-1 to TRBJ1-4; weak D call: TRBD1 (5 bases). The V end lost 6 bases, the J end lost 5 bases, and 13 bases lay between the germline ends. This CDR3 has 14 residues. The germline CDR1 and CDR2 sequences are MNHNS and SASEGT. The CDR3 bases are TGTGCCAGCAGCCCCCAGGCAGGGAATGAAAAACTGTTTTTT. Protein sequence: CASSPQAGNEKLFF.

This clonotype was counted only a few times. The rearrangement links TRBV2 to TRBJ1-5, with D unresolved. In germline, CDR1 is SNHLY, CDR2 FYNNEI. This CDR3 is 15 amino acids long. Trimming shortened V by 2 bases and J by 2 bases, and 10 bases separated the two germline ends. CDR3 sequence: CASSESKGGNQPQHF. The CDR3 nucleotides are TGTGCCAGCAGTGAAAGCAAAGGCGGCAATCAGCCCCAGCATTTT.

The V and J genes are TRBV5-1 and TRBJ1-1; D perhaps matches TRBD1 (6 bases). Between the trimmed V and J ends, which lost 3 bases and 0 bases, there was a span of 15 bases. This CDR3 spans 16 amino acids. Germline V gene data show CDR1 as SGHRS and CDR2 as YFSETQ. The CDR3 coding sequence is TGCGCCAGCAGCTCTAAACGGGGGCGGATGAACACTGAAGCTTTCTTT. Its protein is CASSSKRGRMNTEAFF.

This clonotype was picked up a small number of times. This sequence joins TRBV3-1 and TRBJ2-1; D not certain. The germline gives CDR1 LGHDT, CDR2 YNNKEL (reference sequence). The CDR3 contains 13 residues. Trimming took off 4 bases at V and 8 bases at J, with 12 bases between the two ends. The CDR3 bases are TGTGCCAGCAGCCCCATAGCCTTGCATGAGCAGTTCTTC. Translating gives CASSPIALHEQFF.

This chain links TRBV7-8 with TRBJ2-7; D perhaps matches TRBD2 (5 bases). The CDR3 sequence is 15 residues long. CDR1 SGHVS and CDR2 FQNEAQ come from the germline V gene. The V end lost 3 bases, the J end lost 1 base, and 13 bases lay between the germline ends. CDR3 protein: CASSFKEEGSYEQYF. As DNA, the CDR3 is TGTGCCAGCAGCTTTAAGGAAGAGGGATCCTACGAGCAGTACTTC.

This clonotype came up a few times. The rearrangement uses TRBV7-7 and TRBJ2-5, with 7 bases that match TRBD1. J lost 7 bases, V lost 5 bases, and 7 bases had no gene match. This CDR3 spans 13 amino acids. CDR1 and CDR2 from the germline V gene are SSHAT and FNYEAQ (reference sequence). The CDR3 reads CASSADRVVTQYF. The CDR3 bases are TGTGCCAGCAGCGCTGACAGGGTCGTGACCCAGTACTTC.

The chain joins TRBV5-1 to TRBJ2-3; TRBD1 is a possible D gene (5 bases). Trimming shortened V by 2 bases and J by 2 bases, and 9 bases separated the two germline ends. This CDR3 region has 14 residues. Germline V lookup: CDR1 SGHRS, CDR2 YFSETQ. The CDR3 DNA sequence: TGCGCCAGCAGCTTAGACAGCAACACAGATACGCAGTATTTT. Translating it yields CASSLDSNTDTQYF.

This clonotype was detected many times. The rearrangement joins TRBV6-5 to TRBJ2-7; D uncertain. Trimming left V 3 bases short and J 3 bases short, with 12 bases between. Per germline, CDR1 MNHEY and CDR2 SVGAGI. The CDR3 length is 14 residues. CDR3 in amino acids: CASSYAQKGYEQYF. As DNA, the CDR3 is TGTGCCAGCAGTTATGCACAGAAGGGCTACGAGCAGTACTTC.

This chain connects TRBV14 to TRBJ2-1; possible D gene TRBD1, 6 bases. Germline loops: CDR1 SGHDN, CDR2 FVKESK. The CDR3 consists of 16 residues. V was pared by 4 bases and J by 3 bases, with 16 bases between. CDR3 amino acids: CASSLSGRGYYNEQFF. Here the CDR3 DNA reads TGTGCCAGCAGCCTCTCGGGCAGGGGATACTACAATGAGCAGTTCTTC.